This T cell receptor beta chain came from a study of chronic HIV infection and antiretroviral therapy. This clonotype is medium-sized (0.01 to 0.1%) in the sample. TCRdb independently ran MiXCR on the 5' RACE reads; one entry per CDR3 protein. Here the sample spans about 38,000 distinct CDR3 sequences, more than 8% being singletons. The material sequenced was peripheral blood. The TCR originated in an adult who had HIV and had not received antiretroviral therapy, or was an uninfected healthy control (not recorded which).

For the CDR3, the DNA is TGTGCCAGCAGTGACTCAAACCCGAACACCGGGGAGCTGTTTTTT. Its translation is CASSDSNPNTGELFF. This sequence joins TRBV6-4 and TRBJ2-2, with D uncertain. Germline-derived CDR1 and CDR2 are MRHNA and SNTAGT. The CDR3 has 15 residues. Trimming took off 0 bases at V and 0 bases at J, with 5 bases between the two ends.